One and the same sample provided the 6 T cell receptor beta chains below, sequenced in a study of PD-L1 blockade in urothelial cancer. Method: immunoSEQ multiplex PCR; TCRdb's copy keeps in-frame clones and lacks some. The sample shows around 80,000 clones, around 93% of them seen only once. Time point given: peripheral blood 6 weeks after treatment start. The sample here was PBMCs, taken around atezolizumab (anti-PD-L1) treatment. Every receptor here comes from a woman of 80 years or more with urothelial cancer.

V gene TRBV7-6 combines with J gene TRBJ2-1; D might be TRBD1 (6 bases). Trimming cost V 0 bases and J 4 bases, with 16 bases left between them. This CDR3 is built from 17 residues. Germline CDR1 is SGHVS and CDR2 is FNYEAQ. The CDR3 loop is CASSLATGKGGYNEQFF. Written as DNA, the CDR3 is TGTGCCAGCAGCTTAGCCACAGGGAAAGGAGGTTACAATGAGCAGTTCTTC. Drawing the rest from reference TRBV7-6 and TRBJ2-1, the complete variable domain is GAGVSQSPRYKVTKRGQDVALRCDPISGHVSLYWYRQALGQGPEFLTYFNYEAQQDKSGLPNDRFSAERPEGSISTLTIQRTEQRDSAMYRCASSLATGKGGYNEQFFGPGTRLTVL.

This chain connects TRBV2 to TRBJ2-7; 10 bases fit TRBD1. Trimming removed 6 bases from V and 3 bases from J; junction bases left unmatched: 5. The CDR3 has 14 amino acids. Germline values: CDR1 SNHLY, CDR2 FYNNEI. The CDR3 reads CASRRTGGVYEQYF. The CDR3 bases are TGTGCCAGCAGAAGGACAGGGGGGGTCTACGAGCAGTACTTC. The full variable domain, rest sourced from reference TRBV2 and TRBJ2-7, is EPEVTQTPSHQVTQMGQEVILRCVPISNHLYFYWYRQILGQKVEFLVSFYNNEISEKSEIFDDQFSVERPDGSNFTLKIRSTKLEDSAMYFCASRRTGGVYEQYFGPGTRLTVT.

The chain has TRBV14 and TRBJ1-1; D is uncertain. V lost 4 bases and J lost 1, with 10 bases in between. Germline values: CDR1 SGHDN, CDR2 FVKESK. The CDR3 has 14 residues. CDR3: CASSRPSRNTEAFF. CDR3 coding DNA: TGTGCCAGCAGCCGCCCGAGTCGGAACACTGAAGCTTTCTTT.

In this sample, this clone turned up once. The chain employs TRBV7-2 and TRBJ2-1; the D gene is possibly TRBD2 (6 bases). Trimming took 5 bases from V and 6 from J, leaving 14 bases between them. The CDR3 extends over 14 amino acids. CDR1 and CDR2 (germline): SGHTA, FQGNSA. In DNA form, the CDR3 reads TGTGCCAGCAGCCACCGGGACTTTGCCAATGAGCAGTTCTTC. This codes for CASSHRDFANEQFF. The full variable domain, with the rest looked up from reference TRBV7-2 and TRBJ2-1, is GAGVSQSPSNKVTEKGKDVELRCDPISGHTALYWYRQSLGQGLEFLIYFQGNSAPDKSGLPSDRFSAERTGGSVSTLTIQRTQQEDSAVYLCASSHRDFANEQFFGPGTRLTVL.

The chain joins TRBV15 to TRBJ2-7; tentatively, D is TRBD1 (5 bases). Trimming shortened V by 5 bases and J by 4 bases, and 15 bases separated the two germline ends. The V gene's germline CDR1 is LNHNV and CDR2 YYDKDF (reference sequence). The CDR3 length is 14 residues. The CDR3 region is CATSGREYPYEQYF. In DNA form, the CDR3 reads TGTGCCACCAGCGGCAGGGAATACCCATACGAGCAGTACTTC.

The chain links TRBV9 to TRBJ2-2, with D possibly matching TRBD2 (5 bases). CDR3 length: 13 residues. Germline V gene sequence: CDR1 SGDLS, CDR2 YYNGEE. The V gene lost 3 bases and the J gene lost 4 bases, with 7 bases spanning the gap. This CDR3 reads CASSGTATGELFF. The DNA for the CDR3 is TGTGCCAGCAGCGGGACTGCCACCGGGGAGCTGTTTTTT.